The next 15 T cell receptor beta chains were all read from a single sample in a study of regulatory T cells in long-lasting Graves disease. Construction of the TCR beta libraries employed iRepertoire HTBI primers in conjunction with Arm-PCR of CDR3 regions. TCRdb redid the calling of the multiplex PCR reads with MiXCR, one entry per CDR3 protein. The repertoire holds some 330,000 distinct CDR3 sequences, with approximately 25% as singletons. Time point here: persistent/refractory GD, antithyroid drugs over 5 years with positive TRAb. The TCR library used RNA extracted from PBMCs. The input for sequencing was peripheral blood mononuclear cells (PBMCs), taken when the disease was refractory, from a patient treated with antithyroid drugs. All receptors come from a woman in her thirties or forties with Graves disease.

With regard to this clonotype: A much larger clone lies one base from this, so it may be a read error. The rearrangement uses TRBV28 and TRBJ2-2; the D is unclear. CDR1 is MDHEN, CDR2 SYDVKM, per germline. The CDR3 has 13 amino acids. Here the CDR3 reads CASSLGLAVELVF. The CDR3 bases are TGTGCCAGCAGTTTAGGTCTGGCCGTGGAGCTGGTTTTT.

This clonotype was detected many times. The genes are TRBV27 and TRBJ1-2; no clear D gene. This CDR3 has 14 amino acids. The V gene lost 0 bases and the J gene lost 4 bases, with 9 bases spanning the gap. In germline, CDR1 is MNHEY, CDR2 SMNVEV (reference sequence). The DNA for the CDR3 is TGTGCCAGCAGTTTATCTGCAGGAAGCTATGGCTACACCTTC. This encodes CASSLSAGSYGYTF.

This clonotype was observed many times. The V call is TRBV3-1, the J call TRBJ1-4, with 7 bases lining up with TRBD1. The CDR3 is 14 residues long. CDR1 and CDR2 (germline): LGHDT, YNNKEL (reference sequence). V lost 4 bases to trimming and J lost 5 bases; unmatched junction nucleotides: 4. The CDR3 spells CASSRQGTNEKLFF. The CDR3 nucleotides read TGTGCCAGCAGCCGACAGGGCACGAATGAAAAACTGTTTTTT.

The chain uses TRBV5-8 and TRBJ2-7; no reliable D call. The CDR3 spans 13 residues. Between the trimmed V and J ends, which lost 2 bases and 3 bases, there was a span of 9 bases. Per germline, CDR1 SGHTS and CDR2 YDEGEE. This CDR3 reads CASSFILNYEQYF. DNA of the CDR3: TGTGCCAGCAGCTTCATCCTAAACTACGAGCAGTACTTC.

This clonotype was found many times. The rearrangement uses TRBV28 and TRBJ2-7; 14 bases line up with TRBD2. The CDR3 length is 15 residues. CDR1 MDHEN and CDR2 SYDVKM come from the germline V gene. Unmatched junction bases numbered 4, after V lost 4 bases and J lost 5 bases. The CDR3 loop is CASSSGLAGVDEQYF. The CDR3 bases are TGTGCCAGCAGTTCGGGACTAGCGGGAGTAGACGAGCAGTACTTC.

This clonotype was seen more than once but under ten times. This chain joins TRBV10-1 and TRBJ1-4; 7 bases line up with TRBD1. The CDR3 runs 15 residues. V lost 10 bases and J lost 0; bases outside the gene matches: 8. In germline, CDR1 is WNHNN, CDR2 SYGVQD (reference sequence). CDR3 DNA sequence: TGCGCCAACCGGACAGGCGTTTCAACTAATGAAAAACTGTTTTTT. Encoded protein: CANRTGVSTNEKLFF.

This clonotype was detected ten times or more. This rearrangement joins TRBV6-1 to TRBJ1-6; TRBD1 agrees at 7 bases. Trimming cost V 7 bases and J 3 bases; bases outside gene matches: 6. From germline, CDR1 is MNHNS and CDR2 SASEGT. The CDR3 is 15 amino acids. The CDR3 DNA is TGTGCCAGCATAGGGCGGGACAGCTATAATTCACCCCTCCACTTT. Encoded protein: CASIGRDSYNSPLHF.

This clonotype occurred once. This sequence may be a read error, since a much larger clone differs from it by one base. The chain employs TRBV2 and TRBJ1-6; D possibly corresponds to TRBD1 (5 bases). The CDR3 length is 14 residues. From germline, CDR1 is SNHLY and CDR2 FYNNEI. In DNA form, the CDR3 reads TGTGTCAGCAGTGTCGAGCAGGGCATAAGGCCCCTCCACTTT. Its translation: CVSSVEQGIRPLHF.

J is TRBJ2-1 and V is TRBV20-1; TRBD2 matches at 8 bases. V gave up 6 bases and J gave up 0 bases; unmatched junction bases: 7. Germline V gives CDR1 DFQATT, CDR2 SNEGSKA (reference sequence). This CDR3 region has 15 residues. The chain's CDR3 is CSADLGGDSYNEQFF. Written as DNA, the CDR3 is TGCAGTGCAGACCTCGGGGGGGACTCCTACAATGAGCAGTTCTTC.

This clonotype was observed a handful of times. The rearrangement links TRBV19 to TRBJ1-1, with 7 bases lining up with TRBD1. V was pared by 9 bases and J by 6 bases, with 19 bases of the junction left unmatched. CDR1 is LNHDA, CDR2 SQIVND, per germline (reference sequence). This CDR3 is built from 16 residues. The CDR3 DNA follows: TGTGCCAGCTGGAGCAGGGTAGGGGGCGCTGGCCCTGAAGCTTTCTTT. It specifies CASWSRVGGAGPEAFF.

V and J are TRBV19 and TRBJ2-2; no reliable D call. V shed 3 bases and J shed 4 bases, with 12 bases lying between them. This CDR3 has 15 amino acids. The germline V gene has CDR1 LNHDA and CDR2 SQIVND (reference sequence). The CDR3 loop is CASSIGTRGTGELFF. The CDR3 nucleotides read TGTGCCAGTAGTATTGGTACTCGAGGCACCGGGGAGCTGTTTTTT.

This clonotype was counted at least ten times. The chain is built from TRBV2 and TRBJ2-5, with D possibly TRBD2 on 6 matching bases. The ends were cut back, 7 bases at V and 5 bases at J, with 23 bases in the middle. The CDR3 consists of 16 residues. Germline V gene data show CDR1 as SNHLY and CDR2 as FYNNEI. This CDR3 reads CASTEAVFGLAETQYF. Here the CDR3 DNA reads TGTGCCAGCACCGAAGCTGTGTTCGGGCTAGCGGAGACCCAGTACTTC.

This clonotype was found many times. The gene calls are TRBV7-3 and TRBJ2-5; 8 bases line up with TRBD2. This CDR3 spans 14 amino acids. V lost 4 bases and J lost 4; bases outside the gene matches: 5. Germline CDR1 reads SGHTA; CDR2 reads FQGTGA. The chain's CDR3 is CASSSGAGVETQYF. Here the CDR3 DNA reads TGTGCCAGCAGCTCCGGAGCGGGAGTAGAGACCCAGTACTTC.

This clonotype was seen a few times. The chain links TRBV7-9 to TRBJ1-1, with TRBD1 identical over 11 bases. J lost 4 bases, V lost 4 bases, and 8 bases had no gene match. Germline assignment: CDR1 SEHNR and CDR2 FQNEAQ (reference sequence). The CDR3 consists of 16 residues. The CDR3 region has the DNA TGTGCCAGCAGCTACCTTGGACAGGGGGCGCCCACTGAAGCTTTCTTT. It is translated as CASSYLGQGAPTEAFF.

As for this clonotype: The likely explanation is a read error, given a far larger clone one base away. V usage is TRBV2 and J usage is TRBJ2-5; possibly TRBD1 for D (6 bases). Germline V CDR1 and CDR2: SNHLY, FYNNEI. The V end was cut by 9 bases, the J end by 11 bases, with 22 bases between. This CDR3 is 13 amino acids long. In nucleotides, the CDR3 is TGTGCCAGTCACGAGGACAGTACCTACGGGCAGTACTTC. It specifies CASHEDSTYGQYF.